Listed here are 5 T cell receptor beta chains from one sample, sequenced in a study of CD8 T cells in ankylosing spondylitis. TCRdb recomputed calls from the 5' RACE reads with MiXCR, one row per CDR3 protein. The sample includes 80,000 to 100,000 distinct CDR3 sequences, roughly 8.3% of them seen just once. The source material was blood, either unsorted or a sorted T cell fraction (not recorded which). The source of these receptors is a male donor with ankylosing spondylitis or in good health (not recorded which).

This clonotype was observed at least ten times. The rearrangement joins TRBV5-1 to TRBJ2-7; a weak D match, TRBD2 (5 bases). In germline, CDR1 is SGHRS, CDR2 YFSETQ. CDR3 length equals 14 residues. V gave up 3 bases and J gave up 2 bases, with 12 bases separating them. The CDR3 reads CASSSRTDTYEQYF. The CDR3 region has the DNA TGCGCCAGCAGCTCGAGGACTGATACCTACGAGCAGTACTTC.

This clonotype has a count of ten or more. CDR3 protein: CASRHLTGIEGNEQFF. The CDR3 DNA is TGTGCCAGCCGCCACCTGACAGGGATAGAGGGCAATGAGCAGTTCTTC. V gene TRBV2 combines with J gene TRBJ2-1, with 7 bases lining up with TRBD1. The CDR3 runs to 16 residues. Per germline, CDR1 SNHLY and CDR2 FYNNEI. J lost 6 bases, V lost 8 bases, and 16 bases had no gene match.

V and J are TRBV7-6 and TRBJ2-2; 8 nucleotides align to TRBD2. This CDR3 has 15 residues. The ends lost 8 bases at V and 5 bases at J; junction bases unmatched: 10. Germline CDR1 is SGHVS and CDR2 is FNYEAQ. The CDR3 DNA reads TGTGCCAGCTTGAAACGGGAGGGTGGGACCGGGGAGCTGTTTTTT. Residues: CASLKREGGTGELFF.

This clonotype appeared a few times. The V gene is TRBV28, the J gene TRBJ2-7, with D tentatively TRBD1 (5 bases). The germline V and J ends were trimmed by 1 base and 1 base, with 8 bases remaining between them. There are 14 residues in the CDR3. The germline V gene has CDR1 MDHEN and CDR2 SYDVKM. As DNA, the CDR3 is TGTGCCAGCAGTTTATCCGGACATTCCTACGAGCAGTACTTC. It codes for CASSLSGHSYEQYF. Full variable domain (missing parts from reference TRBV28 and TRBJ2-7): DVKVTQSSRYLVKRTGEKVFLECVQDMDHENMFWYRQDPGLGLRLIYFSYDVKMKEKGDIPEGYSVSREKKERFSLILESASTNQTSMYLCASSLSGHSYEQYFGPGTRLTVT.

This clonotype was counted ten times or more. This rearrangement joins TRBV6-1 to TRBJ1-3, with D unresolved. CDR1 is MNHNS and CDR2 is SASEGT in the germline V gene. The CDR3 extends over 16 amino acids. The V and J ends lost 6 bases and 2 bases respectively, with 17 bases between them. The CDR3 sequence is CASRGWWPPAGNTIYF. The DNA of the CDR3 is TGTGCCAGCAGGGGTTGGTGGCCCCCGGCTGGAAACACCATATATTTT.